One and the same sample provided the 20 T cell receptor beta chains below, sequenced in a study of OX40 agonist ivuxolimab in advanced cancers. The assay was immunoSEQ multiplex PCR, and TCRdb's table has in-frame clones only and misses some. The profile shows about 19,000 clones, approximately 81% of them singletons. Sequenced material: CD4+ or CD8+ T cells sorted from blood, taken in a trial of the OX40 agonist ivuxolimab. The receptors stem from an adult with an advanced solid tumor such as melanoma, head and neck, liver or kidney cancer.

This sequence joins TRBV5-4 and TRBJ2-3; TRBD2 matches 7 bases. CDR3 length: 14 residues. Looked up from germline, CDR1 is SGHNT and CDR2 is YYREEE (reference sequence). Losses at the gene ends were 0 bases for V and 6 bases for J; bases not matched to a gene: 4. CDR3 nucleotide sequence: TGTGCCAGCAGCTTGGAGATGGGAGGGGATACGCAGTATTTT. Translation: CASSLEMGGDTQYF.

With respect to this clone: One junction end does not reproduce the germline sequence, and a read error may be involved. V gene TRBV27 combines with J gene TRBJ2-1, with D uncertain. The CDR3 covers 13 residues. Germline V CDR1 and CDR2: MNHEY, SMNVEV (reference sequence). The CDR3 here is CASSWQGYKEQFF. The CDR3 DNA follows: TGTGCCAGCAGTTGGCAAGGCTACAAGGAGCAGTTCTTC.

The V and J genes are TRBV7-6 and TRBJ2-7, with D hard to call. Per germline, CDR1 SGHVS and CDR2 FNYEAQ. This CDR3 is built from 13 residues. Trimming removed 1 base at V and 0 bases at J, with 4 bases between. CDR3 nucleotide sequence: TGTGCCAGCAGCTTAGGGGACTCCTACGAGCAGTACTTC. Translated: CASSLGDSYEQYF.

CDR3 nucleotides: TGTGCCAGTAGTATAGGAGGGGGGAACACTGAAGCTTTCTTT. Its translation: CASSIGGGNTEAFF. V is TRBV19 and J is TRBJ1-1; possible D gene TRBD1, 6 bases. There are 14 residues in the CDR3. In germline, CDR1 is LNHDA, CDR2 SQIVND (reference sequence). V lost 1 base and J 1 base, leaving 7 bases between the germline ends. Together with reference TRBV19 and TRBJ1-1, the CDR3 gives the full variable domain: DGGITQSPKYLFRKEGQNVTLSCEQNLNHDAMYWYRQDPGQGLRLIYYSQIVNDFQKGDIAEGYSVSREKKESFPLTVTSAQKNPTAFYLCASSIGGGNTEAFFGQGTRLTVV.

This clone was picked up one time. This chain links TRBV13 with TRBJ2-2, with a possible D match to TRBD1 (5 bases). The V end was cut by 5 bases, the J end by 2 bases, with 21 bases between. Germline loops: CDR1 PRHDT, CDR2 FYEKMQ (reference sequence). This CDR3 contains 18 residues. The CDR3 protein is CASSITLDRVINTGELFF. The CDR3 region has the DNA TGTGCCAGCAGCATCACCCTCGACAGAGTAATAAACACCGGGGAGCTGTTTTTT.

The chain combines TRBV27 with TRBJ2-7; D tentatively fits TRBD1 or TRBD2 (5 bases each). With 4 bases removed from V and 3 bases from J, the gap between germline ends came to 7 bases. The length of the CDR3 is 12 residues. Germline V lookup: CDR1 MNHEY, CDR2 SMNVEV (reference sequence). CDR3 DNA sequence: TGTGCCAGCAGTTATGGGGGCTACGAGCAGTACTTC. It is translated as CASSYGGYEQYF.

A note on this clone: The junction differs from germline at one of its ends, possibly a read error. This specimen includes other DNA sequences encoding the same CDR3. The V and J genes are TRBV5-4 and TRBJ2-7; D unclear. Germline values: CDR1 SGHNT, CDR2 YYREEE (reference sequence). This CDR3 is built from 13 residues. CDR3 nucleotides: TGTGCCAGCAGTTTGGACGGCCCTTACGAGCAGTACTTC. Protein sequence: CASSLDGPYEQYF.

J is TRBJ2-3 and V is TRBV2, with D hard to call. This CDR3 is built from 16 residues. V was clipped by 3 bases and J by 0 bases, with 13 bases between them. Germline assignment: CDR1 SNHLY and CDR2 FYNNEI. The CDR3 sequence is CASSDVRSWSTDTQYF. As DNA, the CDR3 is TGTGCCAGCAGTGATGTCCGGAGCTGGAGCACAGATACGCAGTATTTT.

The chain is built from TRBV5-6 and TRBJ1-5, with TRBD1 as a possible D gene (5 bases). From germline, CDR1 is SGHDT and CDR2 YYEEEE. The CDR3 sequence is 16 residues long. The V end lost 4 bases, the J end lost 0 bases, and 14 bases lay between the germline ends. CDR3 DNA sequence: TGTGCCAGCAGCGGGGGGGAGAGAGATAGCAATCAGCCCCAGCATTTT. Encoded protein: CASSGGERDSNQPQHF.

In DNA, the CDR3 is TGTGCCAGTAGTACCTCGAGAGGGGGCGCAGGTTCCTACGAGCAGTACTTC. Translated, it gives CASSTSRGGAGSYEQYF. This sequence joins TRBV19 and TRBJ2-7; 7 bases fit TRBD1. V shed 4 bases and J 1 base; nucleotides not matched to a gene: 13. The CDR3 runs to 17 residues. From germline, CDR1 is LNHDA and CDR2 SQIVND (reference sequence).

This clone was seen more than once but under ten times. The CDR3 loop is CASSSHQPQHF. CDR3 nucleotides: TGTGCCAGCAGCTCCCATCAGCCCCAGCATTTT. The chain carries TRBV5-8 and TRBJ1-5; D unresolved. Germline lookup yields CDR1 SGHTS and CDR2 YDEGEE. The V and J ends lost 3 bases and 5 bases respectively, with 3 bases between them. There are 11 residues in the CDR3. The whole variable domain, filled in from reference TRBV5-8 and TRBJ1-5, reads EAGVTQSPTHLIKTRGQQATLRCSPISGHTSVYWYQQALGLGLQFLLWYDEGEERNRGNFPPRFSGRQFPNYSSELNVNALELEDSALYLCASSSHQPQHFGDGTRLSIL.

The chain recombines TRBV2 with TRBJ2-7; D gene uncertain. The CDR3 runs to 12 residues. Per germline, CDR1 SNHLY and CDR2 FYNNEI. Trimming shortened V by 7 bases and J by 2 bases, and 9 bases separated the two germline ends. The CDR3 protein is CASISTPYEQYF. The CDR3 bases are TGTGCCAGCATTTCGACTCCCTACGAGCAGTACTTC.

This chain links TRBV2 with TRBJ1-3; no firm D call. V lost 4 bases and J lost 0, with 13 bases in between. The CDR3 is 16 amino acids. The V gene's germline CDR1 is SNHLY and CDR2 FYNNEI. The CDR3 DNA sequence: TGTGCCAGCAGTGCCTCTACCGCACACTCTGGAAACACCATATATTTT. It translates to CASSASTAHSGNTIYF.

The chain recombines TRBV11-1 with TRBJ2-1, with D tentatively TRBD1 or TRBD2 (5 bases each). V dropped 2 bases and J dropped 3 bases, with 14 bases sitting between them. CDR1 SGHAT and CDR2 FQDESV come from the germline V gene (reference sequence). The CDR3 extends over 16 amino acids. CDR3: CASSLQRAGIYNEQFF. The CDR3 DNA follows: TGTGCCAGCAGCTTACAGAGGGCAGGGATCTACAATGAGCAGTTCTTC.

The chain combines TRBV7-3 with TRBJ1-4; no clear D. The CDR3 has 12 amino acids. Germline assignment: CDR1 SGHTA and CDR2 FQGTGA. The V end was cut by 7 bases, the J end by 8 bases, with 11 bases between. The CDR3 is CASTESQEKLFF. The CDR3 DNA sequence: TGTGCCAGCACTGAAAGCCAGGAAAAACTGTTTTTT.

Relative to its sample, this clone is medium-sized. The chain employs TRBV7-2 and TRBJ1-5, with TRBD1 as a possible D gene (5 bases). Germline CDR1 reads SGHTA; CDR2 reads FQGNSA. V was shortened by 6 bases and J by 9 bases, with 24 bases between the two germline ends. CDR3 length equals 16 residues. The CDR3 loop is CASSLEGSLLHPPQHF. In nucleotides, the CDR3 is TGTGCCAGCAGTCTCGAGGGGTCCCTTCTTCATCCGCCCCAGCATTTT. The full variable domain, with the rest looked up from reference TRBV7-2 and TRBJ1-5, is GAGVSQSPSNKVTEKGKDVELRCDPISGHTALYWYRQSLGQGLEFLIYFQGNSAPDKSGLPSDRFSAERTGGSVSTLTIQRTQQEDSAVYLCASSLEGSLLHPPQHFGDGTRLSIL.

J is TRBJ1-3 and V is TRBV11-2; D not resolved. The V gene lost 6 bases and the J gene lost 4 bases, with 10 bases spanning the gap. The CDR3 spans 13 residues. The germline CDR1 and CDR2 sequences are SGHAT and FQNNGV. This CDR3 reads CASSTITGNTIYF. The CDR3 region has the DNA TGTGCCAGCAGTACCATAACAGGAAACACCATATATTTT.

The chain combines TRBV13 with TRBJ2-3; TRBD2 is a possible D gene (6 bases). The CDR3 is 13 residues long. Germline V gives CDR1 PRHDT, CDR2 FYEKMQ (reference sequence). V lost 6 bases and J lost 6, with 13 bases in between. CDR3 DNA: TGTGCCAGCAGTCCCCCTAGCGTTGATACGCAGTATTTT. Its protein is CASSPPSVDTQYF. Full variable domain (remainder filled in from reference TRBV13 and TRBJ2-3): AAGVIQSPRHLIKEKRETATLKCYPIPRHDTVYWYQQGPGQDPQFLISFYEKMQSDKGSIPDRFSAQQFSDYHSELNMSSLELGDSALYFCASSPPSVDTQYFGPGTRLTVL.

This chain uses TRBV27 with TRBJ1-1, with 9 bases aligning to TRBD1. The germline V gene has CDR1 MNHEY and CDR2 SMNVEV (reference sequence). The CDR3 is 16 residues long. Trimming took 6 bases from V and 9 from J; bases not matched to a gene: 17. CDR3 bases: TGTGCCAGCAGCTATACAGGGGGCCCAATTCCTGGGCAAGCTTTCTTT. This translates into CASSYTGGPIPGQAFF.

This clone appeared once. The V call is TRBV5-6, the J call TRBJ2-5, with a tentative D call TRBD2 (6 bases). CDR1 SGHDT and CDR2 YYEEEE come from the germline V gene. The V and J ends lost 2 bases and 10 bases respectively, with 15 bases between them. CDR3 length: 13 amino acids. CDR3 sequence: CASSFAGRRSQYF. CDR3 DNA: TGTGCCAGCAGCTTCGCGGGGCGTCGGAGCCAGTACTTC.